The text below deals with one T cell receptor (beta chain). This sample was taken from a study of blood T cell repertoires in COVID-19. Authors' data handling: Reference gene primer amplification gave estimated nucleated cell counts. Profiling relied on immunoSEQ multiplex PCR, and the TCRdb table lists in-frame clones only, not all of them. D and trimming come from the DNA, and the V and J calls and clone size come from that table. Of over 200,000 clones listed, approximately 90% are singletons. V lost 0 bases to trimming and J lost 9 bases; unmatched junction nucleotides: 8. Per germline, CDR1 LGHNA and CDR2 YSLEER. CDR3 length: 16 amino acids.

The rearrangement links TRBV4-3 to TRBJ1-6; 7 positions match TRBD1. Sequencing used PBMCs or T cells enriched from blood (not recorded which). The TCR comes from a human donor in a cohort exposed to, infected with or recovered from COVID-19 (not recorded which). The donor label of this sample is uncertain. This CDR3 reads CASSQDLNRGSSPLHF. In DNA form, the CDR3 reads TGCGCCAGCAGCCAAGATTTGAACAGGGGAAGTTCACCCCTCCACTTT.